These T cell receptor beta chains were read from a single sample in a study of blood T cell repertoires in COVID-19. Profiled with immunoSEQ multiplex PCR; TCRdb holds only in-frame clones, not every one. The sample holds a few hundred thousand clones, roughly nine tenths seen once. The sample comprised peripheral blood. The origin of the receptors is a young man who had recovered from COVID-19. The CDR3 runs from the conserved cysteine through the conserved F or W. The D gene is left open where the match is weak. Clone size is given for some rows only: seen once, a few or many times, or a class if the clone is expanded.

V	D	size	J	DNA	CDR3
TRBV5-4	-	once	TRBJ1-1	TGTGCCAGCAGCTTGGCGGGGTTAGGGGGGAACACTGAAGCTTTCTTT	CASSLAGLGGNTEAFF
TRBV11-2	TRBD2	-	TRBJ2-5	TGTGCCAGCAGCTTCTCTAGCGGGGGCCAAGAGACCCAGTACTTC	CASSFSSGGQETQYF
TRBV6-1	-	-	TRBJ1-4	TGTGCCAGCAGTGAAGGGCTTAATGAAAAACTGTTTTTT	CASSEGLNEKLFF
TRBV18	-	-	TRBJ1-5	TGTGCCAGCTCACCAGACAGTCCTAGTGGGCCCCAGCATTTT	CASSPDSPSGPQHF
TRBV19	-	-	TRBJ2-7	TGTGCCAGTAGCAACTCCCTGACAGAGCCCTACGAGCAGTACTTC	CASSNSLTEPYEQYF
TRBV6-2/TRBV6-3	-	-	TRBJ1-1	TGTGCCAGCAGTTCGAGCTCTATGAACACTGAAGCTTTCTTT	CASSSSSMNTEAFF
TRBV7-8	TRBD1	-	TRBJ2-2	TGTGCCAGCAGCCGGGACAGGCCTCCCGGGGAGCTGTTTTTT	CASSRDRPPGELFF
TRBV30	-	-	TRBJ1-2	TGTGCCTGGAGGAGAATGATCGGCTACACCTTC	CAWRRMIGYTF
TRBV10-1	TRBD2	-	TRBJ2-1	TGCGCCAGCAGTGAAGGCGGGAGTAGGAATGAGCAGTTCTTC	CASSEGGSRNEQFF
TRBV5-1	-	once	TRBJ2-1	TGCGCCAGCAGCCCGGGGGACCGTAACAATGAGCAGTTCTTC	CASSPGDRNNEQFF
TRBV9	-	-	TRBJ1-2	TGTGCCAGCAGCGTAGGGGGAGGGGACTATGGCTACACCTTC	CASSVGGGDYGYTF
TRBV4-1	TRBD2	-	TRBJ2-4	TGCGCCAGCAGCCCGGGACTAGCGGGGGGGCTTGCCAAAAACATTCAGTACTTC	CASSPGLAGGLAKNIQYF
TRBV2	TRBD1	-	TRBJ1-1	TGTGCCAGCAGGACAGGGGATTCGAACACTGAAGCTTTCTTT	CASRTGDSNTEAFF
TRBV11-2	TRBD1	-	TRBJ1-1	TGTGCCAGCAGAATCGGGGACAGGGCCACTGAAGCTTTCTTT	CASRIGDRATEAFF
TRBV15	TRBD1	-	TRBJ2-5	TGTGCCACCAGCAGAGAGGCAGGGGGCATGCAAGAGACCCAGTACTTC	CATSREAGGMQETQYF
TRBV4-1	TRBD1	-	TRBJ2-7	TGCGCCAGCAGCGGACGGACAGGGAGCTCCTACGAGCAGTACTTC	CASSGRTGSSYEQYF
TRBV12-5	-	-	TRBJ1-3	TGTGCTAGTGGTATGGGGGCCGACTCTGGAAACACCATATATTTT	CASGMGADSGNTIYF
TRBV27	-	-	TRBJ2-2	TGTGCCAGCAGTTTAAGCCTGCGGGAGCTGTTTTTT	CASSLSLRELFF
TRBV20-1	TRBD1	-	TRBJ2-7	TGCAGTGCTAGTAGACCGGGACAGGGTTACGAGCAGTACTTC	CSASRPGQGYEQYF
TRBV18	TRBD1	-	TRBJ1-1	TGTGCCAGCAGACAGGGGGCTAACACTGAAGCTTTCTTT	CASRQGANTEAFF
TRBV2	-	-	TRBJ2-1	TGTGCCACCCGGGTGAGCTCCTACAATGAGCAGTTCTTC	CATRVSSYNEQFF
TRBV25-1	-	-	TRBJ2-7	TGTGCCAGCAGTGACAGGGGAGTTAGCGAGCAGTACTTC	CASSDRGVSEQYF
TRBV9	-	-	TRBJ1-6	TGTGCCAGCAGCGTATTGGCAGATAATTCACCCCTCCACTTT	CASSVLADNSPLHF
TRBV4-1	TRBD1	-	TRBJ2-7	TGCGCCAGCAGCCAAGAAGGACAGGGGACCTACGAGCAGTACTTC	CASSQEGQGTYEQYF
TRBV18	-	-	TRBJ2-2	TGTGCCAGCTCACCCGAACAGACAGCAAACACCGGGGAGCTGTTTTTT	CASSPEQTANTGELFF
TRBV27	-	-	TRBJ2-1	TGTGCCAGCAGTTTATCCCAGGGAAGGAAGCAGTTCTTC	CASSLSQGRKQFF
TRBV7-9	-	-	TRBJ1-2	TGTGCCAGCAGCTTAGGAGCAGGGCAATATGGCTACACCTTC	CASSLGAGQYGYTF
TRBV19	TRBD1	few	TRBJ2-2	TGTGCCAGTAGTATTTCGGGGACAGGGGTGACCGGGGAGCTGTTTTTT	CASSISGTGVTGELFF
TRBV11-2	-	-	TRBJ2-2	TGTGCCAGCAGCCCCAGTGGGGAGCTGTTTTTT	CASSPSGELFF
TRBV27	TRBD2	-	TRBJ2-3	TGTGCCAGCAGTTTGACTAGCGGGATTCGCACAGATACGCAGTATTTT	CASSLTSGIRTDTQYF
TRBV9	TRBD2	-	TRBJ2-1	TGTGCCAGCAGCGTAGGGGGGACTAACAATGAGCAGTTCTTC	CASSVGGTNNEQFF
TRBV10-3	-	-	TRBJ1-2	TGTGCCATCAGTGAGGGGGCGGCACTTGGCTACACCTTC	CAISEGAALGYTF
TRBV30	-	-	TRBJ2-7	TGTGCCTGGAGTGTTCAGTACGAGCAGTACTTC	CAWSVQYEQYF
TRBV5-6	-	-	TRBJ1-3	TGTGCCAGCAGCCCGGGACTGCTTGCAAACACCATATATTTT	CASSPGLLANTIYF
TRBV2	TRBD1	-	TRBJ1-6	TGTGCCAGCTTAACGGAATCACAGGGGAATCTGGTCCACTTT	CASLTESQGNLVHF
TRBV21-1	-	-	TRBJ2-7	TGTGCCAGCAGCCAAAGGGGGCACAGCTACGAGCAGTACTTC	CASSQRGHSYEQYF
TRBV27	-	-	TRBJ2-7	TGTGCCAGCAGTTTTTCGGAGGGCGAGCAGTACTTC	CASSFSEGEQYF
TRBV7-9	TRBD1	-	TRBJ1-2	TGTGCCAGCAGCTGGGACAGAAACTATGGCTACACCTTC	CASSWDRNYGYTF
TRBV28	TRBD2	-	TRBJ2-1	TGTGCCAGCAGTCCGTGGACTAGCGGTCGATACAATGAGCAGTTCTTC	CASSPWTSGRYNEQFF
TRBV11-3	TRBD2	-	TRBJ2-7	TGTGCCAGCAGCCCTAGGACTAGCGCCAACTCCTACGAGCAGTACTTC	CASSPRTSANSYEQYF